The T cell receptor (beta chain) described here comes from a study of blood T cell repertoires in COVID-19. Across the whole study: The samples span acute and convalescent COVID-19 from the United States, Italy and Spain. The cDNA or gDNA used as material had been derived from T cells, B-cell-depleted T cells, or PBMCs.

The authors' processing: Amplifying reference gene primers gave estimates of nucleated cell counts. Generated by immunoSEQ multiplex PCR, the TCRdb table keeps only in-frame clones and is missing some. V and J calls plus clone size are reproduced from that table; the DNA served to infer D and trimming. The sample holds about 230,000 clones, 84% seen once. Germline V lookup: CDR1 LGHDT, CDR2 YNNKEL (reference sequence). V was pared by 5 bases and J by 4 bases, with 14 bases between. This CDR3 has 15 amino acids. This sequence was found in a woman between 40 and 50 years old who had recovered from COVID-19. The J gene is TRBJ2-2, the V gene TRBV3-1 (or the pseudogene TRBV3-2); a possible D gene is TRBD2 (6 bases). The sample comprised peripheral blood. The CDR3 sequence is CASSGFAGSTGELFF. CDR3 DNA: TGTGCCAGCAGCGGATTTGCGGGGAGCACCGGGGAGCTGTTTTTT.